This T cell receptor (beta chain) was sequenced for a study of identical twins. The CDR3 runs to 15 residues. Germline V lookup: CDR1 LNHDA, CDR2 SQIVND (reference sequence). Between the trimmed V and J ends, which lost 1 base and 2 bases, there was a span of 9 bases. Points from the study as a whole: High-abundance cord blood beta clonotypes had fewer insertions; memory repertoires showed none. Cross-sectional statistical analysis was relied on for the conclusions, without the same donors being followed.

In regard to this clonotype: The antigen is not known.

TCRdb re-analysed the 5' RACE reads in MiXCR, keeping a single row per CDR3 protein. Among around 230,000 distinct CDR3 sequences, 6.5% to 8% were seen once, and the ten largest hold roughly 15%. The sample was also linked to a second study, of T cells expressing NK-cell markers. Per that study: Sorted CD3+CD56+NKG2C+, CD3+CD56+NKG2C- and CD3+CD56-NKG2C+ T-cell subsets were beta-chain profiled. Seven sequenced donors out of eight were HCMV-seropositive, one seronegative.

The sequence was obtained from a woman aged 18-30 years in good health. Material: CD8+ T cells sorted from blood. This chain links TRBV19 with TRBJ2-1; possibly TRBD1 or TRBD2 for D (6 bases each). CDR3 nucleotide sequence: TGTGCCAGTAGTATAGGGGGGGCGCCCTACAATGAGCAGTTCTTC. This gives the protein CASSIGGAPYNEQFF.